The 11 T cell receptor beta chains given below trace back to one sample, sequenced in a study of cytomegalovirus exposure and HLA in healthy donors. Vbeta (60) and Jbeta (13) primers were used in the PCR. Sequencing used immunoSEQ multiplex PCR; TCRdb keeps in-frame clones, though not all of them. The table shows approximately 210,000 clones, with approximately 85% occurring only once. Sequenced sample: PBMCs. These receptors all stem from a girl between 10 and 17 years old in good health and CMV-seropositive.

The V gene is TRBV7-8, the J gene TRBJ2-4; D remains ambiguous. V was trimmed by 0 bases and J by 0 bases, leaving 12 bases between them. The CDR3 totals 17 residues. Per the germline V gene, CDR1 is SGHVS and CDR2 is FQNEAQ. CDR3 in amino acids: CASSLAPRGIAKNIQYF. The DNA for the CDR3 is TGTGCCAGCAGCTTAGCGCCCAGAGGTATAGCCAAAAACATTCAGTACTTC.

CDR3 loop: CASSNRDRGQPQHF. As DNA, the CDR3 is TGTGCCAGCAGCAACAGGGATCGGGGTCAGCCCCAGCATTTT. This chain joins TRBV7-2 and TRBJ1-5, with D possibly matching TRBD1 (6 bases). There are 14 residues in the CDR3. Deletions cut 5 bases from V and 6 bases from J, with 14 bases between. The V gene's germline CDR1 is SGHTA and CDR2 FQGNSA. The complete variable domain, with remaining parts taken from reference TRBV7-2 and TRBJ1-5, reads GAGVSQSPSNKVTEKGKDVELRCDPISGHTALYWYRQSLGQGLEFLIYFQGNSAPDKSGLPSDRFSAERTGGSVSTLTIQRTQQEDSAVYLCASSNRDRGQPQHFGDGTRLSIL.

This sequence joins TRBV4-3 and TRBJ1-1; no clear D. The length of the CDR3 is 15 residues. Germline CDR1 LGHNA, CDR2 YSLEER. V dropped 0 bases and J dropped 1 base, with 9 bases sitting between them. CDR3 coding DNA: TGCGCCAGCAGCCAAGATACCAGAAAGAACACTGAAGCTTTCTTT. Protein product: CASSQDTRKNTEAFF.

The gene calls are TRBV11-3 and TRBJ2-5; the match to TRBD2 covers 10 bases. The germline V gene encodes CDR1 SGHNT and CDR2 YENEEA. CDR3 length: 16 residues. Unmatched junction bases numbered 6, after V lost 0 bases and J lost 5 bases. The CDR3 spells CASSLEERGGMETQYF. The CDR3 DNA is TGTGCCAGCAGCTTAGAAGAGCGGGGGGGTATGGAGACCCAGTACTTC.

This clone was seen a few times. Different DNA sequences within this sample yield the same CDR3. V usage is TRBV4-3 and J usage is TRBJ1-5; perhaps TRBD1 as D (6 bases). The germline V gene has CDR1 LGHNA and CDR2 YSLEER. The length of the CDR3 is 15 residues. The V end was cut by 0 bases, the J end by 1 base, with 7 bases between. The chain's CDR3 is CASSQDRGSNQPQHF. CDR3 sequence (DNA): TGCGCCAGCAGCCAAGACAGGGGAAGCAATCAGCCCCAGCATTTT.

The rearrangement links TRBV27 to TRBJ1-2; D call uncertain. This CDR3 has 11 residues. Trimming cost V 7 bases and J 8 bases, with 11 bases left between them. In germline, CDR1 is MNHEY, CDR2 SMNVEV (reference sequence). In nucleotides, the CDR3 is TGTGCCAGCAAAGGAGGGAGCGGCTACACCTTC. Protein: CASKGGSGYTF.

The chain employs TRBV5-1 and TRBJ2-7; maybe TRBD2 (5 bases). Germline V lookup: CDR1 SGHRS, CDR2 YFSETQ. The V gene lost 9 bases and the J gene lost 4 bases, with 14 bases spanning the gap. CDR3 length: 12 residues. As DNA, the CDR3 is TGCGCCATTACGGACGGGGATTACGAGCAGTACTTC. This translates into CAITDGDYEQYF.

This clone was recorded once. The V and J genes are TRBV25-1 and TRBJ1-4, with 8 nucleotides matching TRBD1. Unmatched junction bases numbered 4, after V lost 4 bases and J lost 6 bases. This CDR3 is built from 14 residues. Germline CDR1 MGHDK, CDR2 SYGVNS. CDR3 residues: CASSVGQGDEKLFF. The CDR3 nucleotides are TGTGCCAGCAGTGTCGGACAGGGCGATGAAAAACTGTTTTTT. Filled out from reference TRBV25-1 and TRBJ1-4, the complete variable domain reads EADIYQTPRYLVIGTGKKITLECSQTMGHDKMYWYQQDPGMELHLIHYSYGVNSTEKGDLSSESTVSRIRTEHFPLTLESARPSHTSQYLCASSVGQGDEKLFFGSGTQLSVL.

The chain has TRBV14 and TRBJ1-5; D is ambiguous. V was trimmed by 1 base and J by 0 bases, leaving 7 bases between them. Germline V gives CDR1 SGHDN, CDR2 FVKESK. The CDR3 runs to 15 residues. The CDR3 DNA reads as TGTGCCAGCAGCCAAGGCGGCAGTAGCAATCAGCCCCAGCATTTT. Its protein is CASSQGGSSNQPQHF.

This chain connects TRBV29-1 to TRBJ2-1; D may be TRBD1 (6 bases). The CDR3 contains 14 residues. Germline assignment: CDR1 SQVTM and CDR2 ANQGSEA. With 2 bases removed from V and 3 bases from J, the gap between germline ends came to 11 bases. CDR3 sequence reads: CSVERDTDYNEQFF. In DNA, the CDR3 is TGCAGCGTTGAAAGGGACACGGACTACAATGAGCAGTTCTTC.

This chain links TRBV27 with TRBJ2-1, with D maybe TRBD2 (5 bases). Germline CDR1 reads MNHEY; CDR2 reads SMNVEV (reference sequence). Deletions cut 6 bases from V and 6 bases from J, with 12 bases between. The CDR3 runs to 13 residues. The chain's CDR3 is CASSRLYGNEQFF. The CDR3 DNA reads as TGTGCCAGCAGCCGACTATACGGCAATGAGCAGTTCTTC.